The rows below give T cell receptor beta chains drawn from one sample of a study of T cells after posttransplantation cyclophosphamide. The protocol was immunoSEQ multiplex PCR, while the TCRdb copy is restricted to in-frame clones and leaves out a portion. This sample carries under 40,000 clones, none of them present only once. Sequencing was done on a sample of PBMCs. These receptors were obtained from a woman aged 50 to 60 in good health and a related stem cell transplant donor. Each CDR3 is given with its conserved first and last residue. A D gene is named only where the DNA matches it firmly. The size entry is marked missing in some rows and otherwise reads once, few, many or a size class.

v_call	j_call	d_call	clone_size	cdr3_aa	cdr3_nt
TRBV6-5	TRBJ1-2	-	many	CASRSGGPYGYTF	TGTGCCAGCAGGTCGGGGGGCCCTTATGGCTACACCTTC
TRBV7-3	TRBJ2-3	-	many	CASSRSGRTDTQYF	TGTGCCAGCAGCCGTAGCGGCCGCACAGATACGCAGTATTTT
TRBV10-3	TRBJ2-1	-	many	CAISEASPRGYNEQFF	TGTGCCATCAGTGAGGCCTCTCCACGGGGCTACAATGAGCAGTTCTTC
TRBV12-3/TRBV12-4	TRBJ1-2	-	many	CASSPSVGGAGYTF	TGTGCCAGCAGTCCGTCGGTCGGGGGGGCTGGCTACACCTTC
TRBV28	TRBJ1-2	-	few	CASSLLDRNYGYTF	TGTGCCAGCAGTTTGTTAGACAGGAACTATGGCTACACCTTC
TRBV5-1	TRBJ1-1	-	many	CASSLGAITEAFF	TGCGCCAGCAGCTTGGGGGCCATTACTGAAGCTTTCTTT
TRBV5-1	TRBJ1-1	-	many	CASSSWATNTEAFF	TGCGCCAGCAGCTCCTGGGCCACGAACACTGAAGCTTTCTTT
TRBV12-3/TRBV12-4	TRBJ1-2	TRBD1	many	CASSFGQGLSYTF	TGTGCCAGCAGTTTCGGACAGGGTTTAAGCTACACCTTC
TRBV7-9	TRBJ1-4	TRBD1	few	CASSPFSGGPNEKLFF	TGTGCCAGCAGCCCATTTTCAGGGGGACCTAATGAAAAACTGTTTTTT
TRBV30	TRBJ2-7	TRBD1	few	CAWKGGDRGSSYEQYF	TGTGCCTGGAAGGGAGGTGACAGGGGAAGCTCCTACGAGCAGTACTTC
TRBV9	TRBJ2-1	TRBD2	many	CASSARGTSGSNEQFF	TGTGCCAGCAGCGCCAGAGGGACTAGCGGGAGTAATGAGCAGTTCTTC
TRBV7-2	TRBJ1-2	-	many	CASSSPGRGYTF	TGTGCCAGCAGTTCGCCAGGGAGAGGCTACACCTTC
TRBV7-2	TRBJ2-7	TRBD2	many	CASSPGTSVGNEQYF	TGTGCCAGCAGCCCCGGGACTAGCGTCGGGAACGAGCAGTACTTC
TRBV18	TRBJ2-1	-	many	CASSPPGGDNEQFF	TGTGCCAGCTCACCACCCGGCGGCGACAATGAGCAGTTCTTC
TRBV9	TRBJ2-7	TRBD1	-	CASSPRGQGSYEQYF	TGTGCCAGCAGTCCCCGGGGACAGGGCTCCTACGAGCAGTACTTC